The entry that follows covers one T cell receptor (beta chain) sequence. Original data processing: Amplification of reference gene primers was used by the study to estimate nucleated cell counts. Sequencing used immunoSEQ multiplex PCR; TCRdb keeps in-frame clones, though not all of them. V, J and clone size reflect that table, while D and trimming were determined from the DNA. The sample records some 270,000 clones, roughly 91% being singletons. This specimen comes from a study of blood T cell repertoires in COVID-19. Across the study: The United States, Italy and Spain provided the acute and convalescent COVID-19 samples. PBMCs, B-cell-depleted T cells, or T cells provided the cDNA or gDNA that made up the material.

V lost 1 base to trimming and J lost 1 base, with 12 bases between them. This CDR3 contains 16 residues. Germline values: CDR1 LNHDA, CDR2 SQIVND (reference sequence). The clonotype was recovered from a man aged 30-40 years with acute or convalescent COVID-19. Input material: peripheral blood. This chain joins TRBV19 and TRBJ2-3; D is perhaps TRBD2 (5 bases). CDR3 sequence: CASSIGLGSGTDTQYF. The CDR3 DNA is TGTGCCAGTAGTATAGGACTTGGGAGCGGCACAGATACGCAGTATTTT.